This T cell receptor (beta chain) is from a study of cytomegalovirus exposure and HLA in healthy donors. The study's findings and limits: A list of 150 or so TCR beta chains associated with cytomegalovirus was given.

Researchers ran the PCR with 60 Vbeta and 13 Jbeta primers. Here immunoSEQ multiplex PCR was the method, and the copy in TCRdb shows in-frame clones only, minus some. The data show around 94,000 clones, with roughly 80% seen just once and 10% held by the top ten. On this clone itself: Its antigen is unidentified.

Regarding donors, all were healthy bone marrow donors. At sampling all donors were nominally healthy, likely with unrecorded immune exposures. Not recorded for this donor was the CMV serostatus. This CDR3 is built from 13 residues. CDR1 and CDR2 (germline): SQVTM, ANQGSEA. Sequencing was performed on PBMCs. The chain joins TRBV29-1 to TRBJ2-5; TRBD1 aligns across 10 bases. The DNA end is more similar to TRBJ2-7, so the J call may be wrong. The receptor's source is a human donor in good health. CDR3 nucleotide sequence: TGCAGCGTTGGGGACAGGGGTTCCTACGAGCAGTACTTC. Its protein product is CSVGDRGSYEQYF.